Below, 6 T cell receptor beta chains from the same sample are listed, as sequenced in a study of blood T cells in healthy people across ages. The second PCR ran about 6 to 11 cycles with a sample-barcoded 5' primer and J-beta primers. MiXCR, applied by TCRdb to the 5' RACE reads, yields one record per CDR3 protein. The repertoire holds some 890,000 distinct CDR3 sequences, 25% to 30% seen once, with around 9.6% in the top ten. The same sample was also studied in work on T cells of mothers and their children.

Sequencing was performed on blood. The receptor set was obtained from a woman in her 40s in good health.

Comment on this clonotype: This may stem from a read error, because a much larger clone lies one nucleotide away. CDR3: CATSDVGRGYNEQYF. The CDR3 region has the DNA TGTGCCACCAGTGATGTCGGAAGGGGGTACAATGAGCAGTACTTC. The genes are TRBV24-1 and TRBJ2-5; D is perhaps TRBD1 (6 bases). Germline loops: CDR1 KGHDR, CDR2 SFDVKD. CDR3 length equals 15 residues. V lost 3 bases and J 11 bases, leaving 21 bases between the germline ends.

The chain uses TRBV12-3 or TRBV12-4 and TRBJ2-3; 9 bases align to TRBD2. J was trimmed by 2 bases and V by 2 bases; bases with no gene match: 5. This CDR3 contains 16 residues. The CDR3 nucleotides are TGTGCCAGCAGTTTAAGGCGGGGGGGCCCCACAGATACGCAGTATTTT. It is translated as CASSLRRGGPTDTQYF.

This clonotype was counted at least ten times. The chain employs TRBV20-1 and TRBJ1-2; a weak D match, TRBD1 (5 bases). Germline CDR1 DFQATT, CDR2 SNEGSKA (reference sequence). V lost 6 bases and J lost 6, with 17 bases in between. The CDR3 is made up of 13 amino acids. CDR3 residues: CSAPGGRADGYTF. The CDR3 coding sequence is TGCAGTGCGCCCGGGGGGAGGGCTGATGGCTACACCTTC.

Comment on this clonotype: A much larger clone differs by one base, so this may be a read error. The chain combines TRBV4-3 with TRBJ2-4; D possibly corresponds to TRBD2 (6 bases). This CDR3 is 17 amino acids long. CDR1 and CDR2 from the germline V gene are LGHNA and YSLEER. The CDR3 nucleotides read TGCGCCAGCAGCCAAGTAAGGACTACACCGGCCCACCACATTCAGGACTTC. Protein sequence: CASSQVRTTPAHHIQDF.

The chain is built from TRBV29-1 and TRBJ2-2; maybe TRBD1 (7 bases). Germline V gene data show CDR1 as SQVTM and CDR2 as ANQGSEA. The CDR3 spans 14 residues. Trimming took off 8 bases at V and 5 bases at J, with 18 bases between the two ends. CDR3 DNA sequence: TGCAGCCCGAGGGGGGCAGGGGGGACCGGGGAGCTGTTTTTT. This encodes CSPRGAGGTGELFF.

There are a few counts of this clonotype. This rearrangement joins TRBV20-1 to TRBJ2-3; 8 nucleotides agree with TRBD2. Per the germline V gene, CDR1 is DFQATT and CDR2 is SNEGSKA (reference sequence). Trimming took 3 bases from V and 1 from J; bases not matched to a gene: 3. This CDR3 has 14 amino acids. CDR3 amino acids: CSASSTSGTDTQYF. The CDR3 nucleotides read TGCAGTGCTAGCTCGACTAGCGGCACAGATACGCAGTATTTT.